These T cell receptor beta chains were read from a single sample in a study of tumor-infiltrating lymphocytes in oesophageal squamous cell carcinoma. TCRdb reprocessed the PCR reads via MiXCR and lists one record per CDR3 protein. The sample has 9,500 to 13,000 distinct CDR3 sequences, around 50% seen once; the top ten hold around 26%. The sample consisted of esophageal tumor tissue. The source of these receptors is a male donor with esophageal squamous cell carcinoma. The CDR3 runs from the conserved cysteine through the conserved F or W. The D gene is left open where the match is weak. A row's size may be missing; if present it is once, few, many or a size class.

v_gene	abundance	j_gene	d_gene	CDR3aa	CDR3nt
TRBV11-3	many	TRBJ2-1	TRBD2	CASSPGTSWSSYNEQFF	TGTGCCTCCAGTCCCGGGACTAGCTGGAGCTCCTACAATGAGCAGTTCTTC
TRBV7-4	.	TRBJ1-5	.	CASSLSGRDQPQHF	TGTGCCAGCAGCTTAAGTGGTAGGGATCAGCCCCAGCATTTT
TRBV6-8	.	TRBJ1-2	.	CASRSQGGLNYGYTF	TGTGCCAGCAGATCACAGGGAGGGCTGAACTATGGCTACACCTTC
TRBV5-4	many	TRBJ2-5	TRBD2	CASSPLGTSGSTQYF	TGTGCCAGCAGCCCTCTGGGGACTAGCGGGAGTACCCAGTACTTC
TRBV7-8	once	TRBJ2-3	.	CASSFVPNTGELYF	TGTGCCAGCAGCTTCGTCCCTAACACCGGGGAGCTGTATTTT
TRBV7-2	.	TRBJ2-1	TRBD2	CASSLSGLAYNEQFF	TGTGCCAGCAGCCTATCGGGACTAGCGTACAATGAGCAGTTCTTC
TRBV7-2	few	TRBJ2-1	.	CASSLAGVGEQFF	TGTGCCAGCAGCTTAGCGGGGGTGGGTGAGCAGTTCTTC
TRBV28	medium-sized	TRBJ2-1	TRBD2	CASSLGTSGEQFF	TGTGCCAGCAGTCTCGGGACTAGCGGGGAGCAGTTCTTC
TRBV11-2	once	TRBJ2-3	TRBD2	CASSSSGSRTDTQYF	TGTGCCAGCAGCTCTAGCGGGAGTCGGACAGATACGCAGTATTTT
TRBV7-6	.	TRBJ2-7	.	CASSPWEDSYNEQYF	TGTGCCAGCAGCCCTTGGGAGGACTCCTACAATGAGCAGTACTTC
TRBV28	medium-sized	TRBJ2-2	TRBD2	CASSFGTSGNTGELFF	TGTGCCAGCAGCTTCGGGACTAGCGGAAACACCGGGGAGCTGTTTTTT
TRBV7-2	.	TRBJ2-1	.	CASSQVWSSRYNEQFF	TGTGCCAGCAGCCAGGTTTGGAGCTCACGGTACAATGAGCAGTTCTTC
TRBV28	.	TRBJ2-3	TRBD1	CASSFPSGQGSPTDTQYF	TGTGCCAGCAGTTTCCCGTCCGGACAGGGTAGTCCGACAGATACGCAGTATTTT
TRBV3-1	.	TRBJ2-5	.	CASSQDWRSQETQYF	TGTGCCAGCAGCCAAGATTGGCGGAGCCAAGAGACCCAGTACTTC
TRBV7-2	.	TRBJ2-1	TRBD2	CASSLDGTRRAVEQFF	TGTGCCAGCAGCTTAGACGGGACTAGGAGGGCTGTTGAGCAGTTCTTC
TRBV5-4	once	TRBJ2-5	TRBD1	CASSLASTGRETQYF	TGTGCCAGCAGCTTGGCCTCGACAGGGAGAGAGACCCAGTACTTC
TRBV6-1	.	TRBJ1-5	.	CASIGWVGQPQHF	TGTGCCAGCATAGGCTGGGTGGGGCAGCCCCAGCATTTT
TRBV28	.	TRBJ1-2	.	CATHLTNYGYTF	TGTGCCACTCATTTAACTAACTATGGCTACACCTTC
TRBV7-9	.	TRBJ2-3	.	CASSLGRGRAQDTQYF	TGTGCCAGCAGCTTAGGAAGGGGGAGGGCCCAAGATACGCAGTATTTT
TRBV7-9	.	TRBJ2-1	TRBD1	CASRGTGGLDEQFF	TGTGCCAGCAGAGGGACAGGGGGACTCGATGAGCAGTTCTTC
TRBV7-2	.	TRBJ2-5	TRBD1	CASSQGTGRETQYF	TGTGCCAGCAGCCAAGGGACAGGGAGGGAGACCCAGTACTTC
TRBV6-6	few	TRBJ1-5	.	CASSYGANQPQHF	TGTGCCAGCAGTTACGGAGCCAATCAGCCCCAGCATTTT
TRBV5-5	medium-sized	TRBJ2-1	TRBD2	CASSLTSGSGEQFF	TGTGCCAGCAGCTTGACTAGCGGGAGCGGTGAGCAGTTCTTC
TRBV6-5	.	TRBJ2-7	TRBD2	CASSYTGTSGSYEQYF	TGTGCCAGCAGTTACACTGGGACTAGCGGGAGTTACGAGCAGTACTTC
TRBV7-2	.	TRBJ2-3	.	CASSSISNTQYF	TGTGCCAGCAGTTCTATTTCAAATACGCAGTATTTT
TRBV7-3	.	TRBJ2-6	TRBD1	CASSSGQGRSGANVLTF	TGTGCCAGCAGCTCCGGACAGGGACGCTCTGGGGCCAACGTCCTGACTTTC
TRBV7-8	medium-sized	TRBJ2-5	TRBD1	CASSSPSTGGTRGTQYF	TGTGCCAGCAGCTCCCCCTCGACAGGGGGCACTCGAGGGACCCAGTACTTC
TRBV12-3/TRBV12-4	.	TRBJ2-6	.	CASSLGGLALRAVLRF	.
TRBV6-1	.	TRBJ1-2	TRBD1	CASSVQGSNYGYTF	TGTGCCAGCAGTGTACAGGGGTCTAACTATGGCTACACCTTC
TRBV6-6	.	TRBJ1-1	TRBD1	CASSYSSGGLNTEAFF	TGTGCCAGCAGTTACAGTTCAGGGGGTTTGAACACTGAAGCTTTCTTT
TRBV12-3/TRBV12-4	.	TRBJ2-2	TRBD2	CASSLTSGRELFF	TGTGCCAGCAGTTTGACTAGCGGGCGGGAGCTGTTTTTT
TRBV28	.	TRBJ2-7	.	CASSGRIKFEQYF	TGTGCCAGCAGTGGACGAATAAAGTTCGAGCAGTACTTC
TRBV11-2	medium-sized	TRBJ2-5	.	CASSHGGQETQYF	TGTGCCAGCAGCCATGGGGGACAAGAGACCCAGTACTTC
TRBV7-2	.	TRBJ2-7	.	CASSLGGGTYEQYF	TGTGCCAGCAGCTTAGGGGGAGGTACCTACGAGCAGTACTTC
TRBV9	.	TRBJ1-1	.	CASSISWDTEAFF	TGTGCCAGCAGCATCTCCTGGGACACTGAAGCTTTCTTT
TRBV2	medium-sized	TRBJ2-7	.	CASRFLDSGRYEQYF	TGTGCCAGCAGATTCCTGGACAGTGGGCGCTACGAGCAGTACTTC
TRBV7-2	.	TRBJ2-6	.	CASSLYRTF	TGTGCCAGCAGCCTATATCGGACTTTC
TRBV28	once	TRBJ1-3	.	CAGQGASGNTIYF	TGTGCCGGGCAGGGTGCCTCTGGAAACACCATATATTTT
TRBV6-1	.	TRBJ2-3	TRBD2	CASSERTRLSTDTQYF	TGTGCCAGCAGTGAAAGGACTAGACTGAGCACAGATACGCAGTATTTT
TRBV6-6	medium-sized	TRBJ2-6	.	CASSYGSGANVLTF	TGTGCCAGCAGTTACGGCTCTGGGGCCAACGTCCTGACTTTC
TRBV7-9	few	TRBJ2-7	.	CASSLPGHLTYEQYF	TGTGCCAGCAGCTTACCGGGACACCTAACCTACGAGCAGTACTTC
TRBV6-6	few	TRBJ2-3	TRBD2	CASSYLGTRLQYF	TGTGCCAGCAGTTACCTAGGGACTAGGTTGCAGTATTTT
TRBV5-1	.	TRBJ2-2	.	CASSLVFSGTGELFF	TGCGCCAGCAGCTTGGTCTTTTCGGGGACCGGGGAGCTGTTTTTT
TRBV7-2	few	TRBJ2-2	TRBD2	CASSPPGTRITGELFF	TGTGCCAGCAGCCCTCCCGGGACTAGAATCACCGGGGAGCTGTTTTTT
TRBV3-1	.	TRBJ2-1	.	CASSQSITEQFF	TGTGCCAGCAGCCAATCGATTACTGAGCAGTTCTTC
TRBV24-1	.	TRBJ2-1	TRBD1	CATSAGTGGSNEQFF	TGTGCCACCAGTGCCGGGACAGGGGGCTCAAATGAGCAGTTCTTC
TRBV29-1	.	TRBJ2-1	.	CSVEDPARELNEQFF	TGCAGCGTTGAAGACCCCGCGCGTGAACTCAATGAGCAGTTCTTC
TRBV7-3	few	TRBJ1-1	.	CASSLGRNTEAFF	TGTGCCAGCAGCTTGGGCAGGAACACTGAAGCTTTCTTT
TRBV7-2	few	TRBJ2-7	.	CASSPYRGVEQYF	TGTGCCAGCAGCCCGTACAGAGGAGTCGAGCAGTACTTC
TRBV7-6	.	TRBJ2-7	.	CASSLGPETGFYEQYF	TGTGCCAGCAGCTTAGGCCCCGAGACAGGTTTCTACGAGCAGTACTTC
TRBV7-4	.	TRBJ1-6	.	CASSLVGGQKNSPLHF	TGTGCCAGCAGCTTAGTCGGCGGACAGAAAAATTCACCCCTCCACTTT
TRBV27	many	TRBJ2-7	.	CATSQLPGQNYEQYF	TGTGCCACCTCACAACTACCCGGACAGAACTACGAGCAGTACTTC
TRBV7-4	once	TRBJ2-7	TRBD2	CASGQRTSGDYSSYNEQYF	TGTGCCAGCGGCCAGAGGACTAGCGGGGACTACTCCTCCTACAATGAGCAGTACTTC
TRBV6-1	.	TRBJ2-7	.	CASSEANFYEQYF	TGTGCCAGCAGTGAAGCGAATTTCTACGAGCAGTACTTC
TRBV6-9	.	TRBJ2-5	TRBD1	CASRLNRGRETQYF	TGTGCCAGCCGTCTAAACAGGGGGAGGGAGACCCAGTACTTC
TRBV11-2	.	TRBJ2-1	.	CASSLVRQNNEQFF	TGTGCCAGCAGCTTAGTTCGGCAGAACAATGAGCAGTTCTTC
TRBV3-1	few	TRBJ1-2	.	CASSLNRVQTF	TGTGCCAGCAGCCTCAACAGGGTCCAGACCTTC